The subject of this entry is one T cell receptor (beta chain). V was clipped by 7 bases and J by 3 bases, with 16 bases between them. The CDR3 is 15 amino acids. TCRdb re-derived calls from the reads in MiXCR, one entry per CDR3 protein. The sample has 200,000 or so distinct CDR3 sequences; approximately 30% are singletons. This sample was included in a study of T cell repertoires in cytomegalovirus infection. The source is a human donor in good health (CMV status not recorded). Some clones in this sample may be carry-over from other donors' samples. J is TRBJ1-5 and V is TRBV12-3 or TRBV12-4, with D perhaps matching TRBD1 (6 bases). The source material was PBMCs. The CDR3, as DNA: TGTGCCAGCACCCCGGAGGGGGGTCTCAATCAGCCCCAGCATTTT. Its protein product is CASTPEGGLNQPQHF.